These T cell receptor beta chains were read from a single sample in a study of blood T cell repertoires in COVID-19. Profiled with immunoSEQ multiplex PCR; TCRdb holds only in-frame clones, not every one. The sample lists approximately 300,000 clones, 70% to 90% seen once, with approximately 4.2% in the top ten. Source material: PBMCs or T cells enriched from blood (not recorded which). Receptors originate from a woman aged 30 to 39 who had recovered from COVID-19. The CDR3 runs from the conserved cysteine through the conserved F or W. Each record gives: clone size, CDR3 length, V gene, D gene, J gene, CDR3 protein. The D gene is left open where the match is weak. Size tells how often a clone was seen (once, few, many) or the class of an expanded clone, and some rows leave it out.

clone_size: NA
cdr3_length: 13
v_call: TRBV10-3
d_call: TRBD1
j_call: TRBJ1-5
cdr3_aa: CATTGGYNQPQHF

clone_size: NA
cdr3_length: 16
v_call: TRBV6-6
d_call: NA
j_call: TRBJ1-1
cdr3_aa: CASSYSKIGGYTEAFF

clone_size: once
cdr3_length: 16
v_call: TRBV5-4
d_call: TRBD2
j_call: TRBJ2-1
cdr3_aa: CASSLASGRSYNEQFF

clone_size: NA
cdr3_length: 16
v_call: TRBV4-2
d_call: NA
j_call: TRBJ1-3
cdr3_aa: CASSQVLSGTGNTIYF

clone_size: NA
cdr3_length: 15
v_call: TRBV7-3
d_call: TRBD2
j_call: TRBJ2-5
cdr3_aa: CASSPTSGTQETQYF

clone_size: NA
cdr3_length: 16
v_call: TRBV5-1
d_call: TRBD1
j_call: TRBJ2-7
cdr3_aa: CASSSVATGGNYEQYF

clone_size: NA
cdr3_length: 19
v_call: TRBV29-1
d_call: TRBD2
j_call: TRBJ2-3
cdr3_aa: CSVRPRAATRRGFTDTQYF

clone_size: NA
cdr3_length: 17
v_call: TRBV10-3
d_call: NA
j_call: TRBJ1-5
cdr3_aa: CAISESIGQGGNQPQHF

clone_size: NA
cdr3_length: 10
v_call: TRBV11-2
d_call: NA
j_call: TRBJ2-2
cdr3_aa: CASQAGELFF

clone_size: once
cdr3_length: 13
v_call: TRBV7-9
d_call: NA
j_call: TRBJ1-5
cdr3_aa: CASSLEPNQPQHF

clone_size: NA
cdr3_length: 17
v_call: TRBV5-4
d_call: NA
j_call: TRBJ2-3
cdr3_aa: CASSPDTGLADTDTQYF

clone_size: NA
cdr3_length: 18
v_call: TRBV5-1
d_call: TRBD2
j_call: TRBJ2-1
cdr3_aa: CASRYTTSWGNSYNEQFF

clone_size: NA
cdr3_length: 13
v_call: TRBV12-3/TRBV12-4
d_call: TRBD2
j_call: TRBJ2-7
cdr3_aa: CASRLGLSYEQYF

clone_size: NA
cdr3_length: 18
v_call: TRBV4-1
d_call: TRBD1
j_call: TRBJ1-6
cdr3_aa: CASSHKTGGARNNSPLHF

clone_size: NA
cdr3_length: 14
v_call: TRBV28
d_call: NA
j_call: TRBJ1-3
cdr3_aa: CASLERRTRNTIYF

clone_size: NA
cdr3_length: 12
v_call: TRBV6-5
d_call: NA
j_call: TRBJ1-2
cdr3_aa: CASSLDSYGYTF

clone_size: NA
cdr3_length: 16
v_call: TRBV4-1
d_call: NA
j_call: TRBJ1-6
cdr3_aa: CASSQERRGRNSPLHF

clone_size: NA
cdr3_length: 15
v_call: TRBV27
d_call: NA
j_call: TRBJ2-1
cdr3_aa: CASIPLLGSHNEQFF

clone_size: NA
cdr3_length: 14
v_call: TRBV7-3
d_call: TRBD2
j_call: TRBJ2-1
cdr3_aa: CASSPGTRGDEQFF

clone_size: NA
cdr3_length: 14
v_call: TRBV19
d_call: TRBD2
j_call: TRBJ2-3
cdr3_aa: CASSQAGVGYTQYF

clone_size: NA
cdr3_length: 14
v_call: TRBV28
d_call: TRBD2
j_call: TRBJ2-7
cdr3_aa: CASSFGLAPYEQYF

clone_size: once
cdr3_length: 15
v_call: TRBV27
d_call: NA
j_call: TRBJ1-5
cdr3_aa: CASSLVAGLNQPQHF

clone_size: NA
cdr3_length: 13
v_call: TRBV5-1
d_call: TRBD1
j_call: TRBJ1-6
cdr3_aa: CARHRGSNSPLHF

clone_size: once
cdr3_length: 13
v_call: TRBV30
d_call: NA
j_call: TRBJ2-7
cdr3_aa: CASTDRRSYEQYF

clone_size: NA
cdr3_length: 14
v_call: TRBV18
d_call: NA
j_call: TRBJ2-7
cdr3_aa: CASSSTGRAYEQYF

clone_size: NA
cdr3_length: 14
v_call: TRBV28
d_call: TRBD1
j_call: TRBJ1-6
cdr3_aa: CASGTGVRNSPLHF

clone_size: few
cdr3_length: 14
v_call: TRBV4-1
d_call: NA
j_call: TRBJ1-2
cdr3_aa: CASSSGQANYGYTF

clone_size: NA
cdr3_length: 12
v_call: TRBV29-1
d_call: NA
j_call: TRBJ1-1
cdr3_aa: CSVEDSQSEAFF

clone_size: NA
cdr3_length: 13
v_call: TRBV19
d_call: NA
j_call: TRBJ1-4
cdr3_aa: CASQPQTAMRLFF

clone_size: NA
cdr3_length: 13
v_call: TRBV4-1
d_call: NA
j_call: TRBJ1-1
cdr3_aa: CASSQAYNTEAFF

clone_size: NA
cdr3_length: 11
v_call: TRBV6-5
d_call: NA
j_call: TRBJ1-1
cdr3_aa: CASTSTREAFF

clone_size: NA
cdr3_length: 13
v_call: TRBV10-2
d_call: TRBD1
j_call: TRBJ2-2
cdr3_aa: CASMGQAGGELFF

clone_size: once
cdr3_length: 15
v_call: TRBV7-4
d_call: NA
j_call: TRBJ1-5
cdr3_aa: CASSPRGSGNQPQHF

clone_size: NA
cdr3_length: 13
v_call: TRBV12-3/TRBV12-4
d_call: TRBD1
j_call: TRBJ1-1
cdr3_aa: CASNRQGNTEAFF

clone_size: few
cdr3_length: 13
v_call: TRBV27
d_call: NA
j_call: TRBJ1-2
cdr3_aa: CATRDTAFYGYTF

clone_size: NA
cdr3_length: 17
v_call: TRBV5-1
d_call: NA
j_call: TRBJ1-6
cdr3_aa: CASSLGRGGSYNSPLHF

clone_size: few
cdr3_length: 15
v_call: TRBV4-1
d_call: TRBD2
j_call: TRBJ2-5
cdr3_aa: CASSQVSSGGETQYF

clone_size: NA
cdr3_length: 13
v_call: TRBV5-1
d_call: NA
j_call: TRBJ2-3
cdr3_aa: CASSLADLDTQYF

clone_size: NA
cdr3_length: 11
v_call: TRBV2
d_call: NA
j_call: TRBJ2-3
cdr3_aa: CATQRADTQYF

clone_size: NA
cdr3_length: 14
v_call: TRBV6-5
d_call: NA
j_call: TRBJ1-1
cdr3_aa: CASKFGGGDTEAFF

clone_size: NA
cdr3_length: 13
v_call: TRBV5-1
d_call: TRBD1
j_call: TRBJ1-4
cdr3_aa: CASSLDRVGKLFF

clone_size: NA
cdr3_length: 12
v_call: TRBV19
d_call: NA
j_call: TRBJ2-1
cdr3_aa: CASSISGDEQFF